What follows are 21 T cell receptor beta chains derived from one specimen sequenced in a study of blood T cell repertoires in COVID-19. Data came from immunoSEQ multiplex PCR; TCRdb stores just in-frame clones and leaves some out. The sample has 65,000 to 95,000 clones, about 88% seen once. The sample taken for sequencing was peripheral blood. These TCRs come from a man in his 70s with active or convalescent COVID-19.

This chain connects TRBV3-1 (or the pseudogene TRBV3-2) to TRBJ1-1, with a tentative D call TRBD1 (5 bases). Trimming stripped 0 bases from V and 4 bases from J, with 18 bases between. There are 17 residues in the CDR3. Germline-derived CDR1 and CDR2 are LGHDT and YNNKEL (reference sequence). The CDR3: CASSQDRSPRGGTEAFF. CDR3 nucleotide sequence: TGTGCCAGCAGCCAAGATCGGTCGCCAAGGGGCGGCACTGAAGCTTTCTTT.

Concerning this clone itself: A read error may account for a junction end that differs from germline. This chain joins TRBV7-2 and TRBJ2-3, with D perhaps matching TRBD2 (5 bases). In germline, CDR1 is SGHTA, CDR2 FQGNSA. The length of the CDR3 is 13 residues. CDR3 bases: TGTGCCAGCAGCTTAATCCCGGACTCCATCGTCCATTTT. Protein product: CASSLIPDSIVHF.

V is TRBV7-8 and J is TRBJ1-1; possible D gene TRBD1, 6 bases. This CDR3 is built from 14 residues. Per the germline V gene, CDR1 is SGHVS and CDR2 is FQNEAQ. Trimming left V 8 bases short and J 10 bases short, with 23 bases between. This CDR3 reads CASQPSGTFVGAFF. CDR3 in DNA: TGTGCCAGCCAGCCTTCCGGGACATTCGTAGGAGCTTTCTTT. Filled out from reference TRBV7-8 and TRBJ1-1, the complete variable domain reads GAGVSQSPRYKVAKRGQDVALRCDPISGHVSLFWYQQALGQGPEFLTYFQNEAQLDKSGLPSDRFFAERPEGSVSTLKIQRTQQEDSAVYLCASQPSGTFVGAFFGQGTRLTVV.

J is TRBJ2-2 and V is TRBV2; TRBD1 aligns across 9 bases. This CDR3 has 15 amino acids. Germline-derived CDR1 and CDR2 are SNHLY and FYNNEI. The trim removed 6 bases at V and 2 bases at J, leaving 4 bases unmatched. The CDR3: CASRGTGRNTGELFF. In DNA form, the CDR3 reads TGTGCCAGCAGAGGGACAGGGCGTAACACCGGGGAGCTGTTTTTT. Filled out from reference TRBV2 and TRBJ2-2, the complete variable domain reads EPEVTQTPSHQVTQMGQEVILRCVPISNHLYFYWYRQILGQKVEFLVSFYNNEISEKSEIFDDQFSVERPDGSNFTLKIRSTKLEDSAMYFCASRGTGRNTGELFFGEGSRLTVL.

Of note for this clone: Distinct nucleotide sequences in the sample also encode this CDR3. The V gene is TRBV7-2, the J gene TRBJ2-7; TRBD2 matches at 8 bases. The germline V gene has CDR1 SGHTA and CDR2 FQGNSA. The CDR3 covers 16 residues. Trimming at V came to 5 bases and at J to 3 bases, leaving 12 bases not matched to a gene. The DNA of the CDR3 is TGTGCCAGCAGCCCAAGGGCCGGGGCGGGGGGCTACGAGCAGTACTTC. Translated: CASSPRAGAGGYEQYF.

Note on this clone: Other nucleotide sequences from this sample produce the same CDR3. This chain connects TRBV2 to TRBJ2-7; TRBD1 is a possible D gene (5 bases). Germline CDR1 and CDR2: SNHLY and FYNNEI. Trimming stripped 2 bases from V and 0 bases from J, with 8 bases between. The CDR3 length is 14 residues. DNA for the CDR3: TGTGCCAGCAGTGAACAGGGTAGCTCCTACGAGCAGTACTTC. The encoded protein is CASSEQGSSYEQYF.

V gene TRBV3-1 (or the pseudogene TRBV3-2) combines with J gene TRBJ1-2, with unresolved D. This CDR3 has 14 residues. Between the trimmed V and J ends, which lost 0 bases and 1 base, there was a span of 6 bases. Germline CDR1 reads LGHDT; CDR2 reads YNNKEL (reference sequence). The CDR3, as DNA: TGTGCCAGCAGCCAAGACGGAGTTAACTATGGCTACACCTTC. Encoded protein: CASSQDGVNYGYTF.

The chain links TRBV21-1 to TRBJ1-2. TRBV21-1 is described as a pseudogene. This CDR3 spans 13 amino acids. The CDR3 sequence: CASSDPGSGGYTF. CDR3 nucleotides: TGTGCCAGCAGCGACCCGGGAAGCGGGGGCTACACCTTC.

The chain combines TRBV5-1 with TRBJ2-5; D not resolved. The V end lost 4 bases, the J end lost 0 bases, and 10 bases lay between the germline ends. CDR3 length: 14 residues. In germline, CDR1 is SGHRS, CDR2 YFSETQ. CDR3 nucleotides: TGCGCCAGCAGCCCTACAGATTACCAAGAGACCCAGTACTTC. Translating gives CASSPTDYQETQYF.

The chain carries TRBV7-2 and TRBJ1-4, with D maybe TRBD1 (6 bases). The CDR3 loop spans 14 amino acids. V was pared by 2 bases and J by 4 bases, with 8 bases between. Germline CDR1 SGHTA, CDR2 FQGNSA. The CDR3 reads CASSLWGLNEKLFF. The CDR3 DNA sequence: TGTGCCAGCAGCTTATGGGGGCTTAATGAAAAACTGTTTTTT. Full variable domain (missing parts from reference TRBV7-2 and TRBJ1-4): GAGVSQSPSNKVTEKGKDVELRCDPISGHTALYWYRQSLGQGLEFLIYFQGNSAPDKSGLPSDRFSAERTGGSVSTLTIQRTQQEDSAVYLCASSLWGLNEKLFFGSGTQLSVL.

The chain is built from TRBV9 and TRBJ2-3; 7 nucleotides align to TRBD2. The trim removed 0 bases at V and 0 bases at J, leaving 4 bases unmatched. This CDR3 contains 16 residues. Germline lookup yields CDR1 SGDLS and CDR2 YYNGEE. The CDR3 protein is CASSVDAGVSTDTQYF. The CDR3, as DNA: TGTGCCAGCAGCGTAGATGCGGGGGTTAGCACAGATACGCAGTATTTT. Filled out from reference TRBV9 and TRBJ2-3, the complete variable domain reads DSGVTQTPKHLITATGQRVTLRCSPRSGDLSVYWYQQSLDQGLQFLIQYYNGEERAKGNILERFSAQQFPDLHSELNLSSLELGDSALYFCASSVDAGVSTDTQYFGPGTRLTVL.

This chain uses TRBV10-1 with TRBJ2-1; D is possibly TRBD1 (5 bases). The CDR3 length is 12 residues. The V and J ends lost 3 bases and 9 bases respectively, with 9 bases between them. Germline CDR1 is WNHNN and CDR2 is SYGVQD (reference sequence). CDR3 sequence: CASSDQGIEQFF. CDR3 sequence (DNA): TGCGCCAGCAGTGATCAGGGAATTGAGCAGTTCTTC.

The chain recombines TRBV5-5 with TRBJ1-5; no reliable D call. V was shortened by 0 bases and J by 5 bases, with 15 bases between the two germline ends. Germline-derived CDR1 and CDR2 are SGHKS and YYEKEE (reference sequence). The CDR3 runs 16 residues. CDR3 loop: CASSLEGGWIYQPQHF. The CDR3 region has the DNA TGTGCCAGCAGCTTGGAAGGAGGGTGGATTTATCAGCCCCAGCATTTT. Complete variable domain (other parts from reference TRBV5-5 and TRBJ1-5): DAGVTQSPTHLIKTRGQQVTLRCSPISGHKSVSWYQQVLGQGPQFIFQYYEKEERGRGNFPDRFSARQFPNYSSELNVNALLLGDSALYLCASSLEGGWIYQPQHFGDGTRLSIL.

This chain connects TRBV10-3 to TRBJ1-5, with D uncertain. The V gene's germline CDR1 is ENHRY and CDR2 SYGVKD. The CDR3 runs to 14 residues. V shed 6 bases and J shed 1 base, with 10 bases lying between them. In DNA form, the CDR3 reads TGTGCCATCAGCACAGACGGAAGCAATCAGCCCCAGCATTTT. It yields the protein CAISTDGSNQPQHF.

The V call is TRBV5-4, the J call TRBJ2-2, with TRBD1 matching 9 bases. Germline V gives CDR1 SGHNT, CDR2 YYREEE (reference sequence). The CDR3 sequence is 16 residues long. The junction had 6 bases not matched to a gene; V was cut back by 3 bases and J by 3 bases. CDR3: CASSSGQGRDTGELFF. CDR3 sequence (DNA): TGTGCCAGCAGCTCCGGACAGGGGCGGGACACCGGGGAGCTGTTTTTT.

The rearrangement links TRBV2 to TRBJ1-5; the match to TRBD1 covers 11 bases. CDR1 and CDR2 (germline): SNHLY, FYNNEI. The V segment lost 6 bases and the J segment 7 bases; nucleotides outside the gene matches: 5. There are 14 residues in the CDR3. The CDR3 DNA follows: TGTGCCAGCAGAAGGGACAGGGGGGAACAGCCCCAGCATTTT. Amino acids: CASRRDRGEQPQHF.

The chain carries TRBV19 and TRBJ1-2; 11 bases are a match to TRBD1. Germline loops: CDR1 LNHDA, CDR2 SQIVND (reference sequence). V lost 5 bases, J lost 8 bases, and 7 bases stayed unmatched. The CDR3 has 14 amino acids. In DNA form, the CDR3 reads TGTGCCAGTAGTTGGACAGGGGGCGAAAAGGGCTACACCTTC. Its translation: CASSWTGGEKGYTF. The whole variable domain, remainder taken from reference TRBV19 and TRBJ1-2, is DGGITQSPKYLFRKEGQNVTLSCEQNLNHDAMYWYRQDPGQGLRLIYYSQIVNDFQKGDIAEGYSVSREKKESFPLTVTSAQKNPTAFYLCASSWTGGEKGYTFGSGTRLTVV.

This clone turned up a few times. V is TRBV7-2 and J is TRBJ1-1; unclear D gene. The CDR3 runs to 15 residues. Trimming took 6 bases from V and 0 from J, leaving 14 bases between them. Germline lookup yields CDR1 SGHTA and CDR2 FQGNSA. CDR3 sequence: CASRHAGYMNTEAFF. CDR3 sequence (DNA): TGTGCCAGCAGGCATGCGGGCTACATGAACACTGAAGCTTTCTTT.

The V call is TRBV2, the J call TRBJ1-2; weak D call: TRBD1 (5 bases). The V gene's germline CDR1 is SNHLY and CDR2 FYNNEI. The CDR3 consists of 15 residues. V was shortened by 5 bases and J by 0 bases, with 13 bases between the two germline ends. The CDR3 nucleotides are TGTGCCAGCAGTTTCGCCGGGGGAGCTAACTATGGCTACACCTTC. It encodes CASSFAGGANYGYTF.

The chain uses TRBV25-1 and TRBJ1-3, with 8 bases matching TRBD1. Germline-derived CDR1 and CDR2 are MGHDK and SYGVNS. The CDR3 is made up of 15 amino acids. The ends lost 5 bases at V and 1 base at J; junction bases unmatched: 4. The CDR3 loop is CASSPRTGSGNTIYF. DNA of the CDR3: TGTGCCAGCAGTCCCCGGACAGGGTCTGGAAACACCATATATTTT.

V gene TRBV19 combines with J gene TRBJ1-2; 9 nucleotides match TRBD1. Germline CDR1 and CDR2: LNHDA and SQIVND (reference sequence). Trimming removed 8 bases from V and 6 bases from J; junction bases left unmatched: 16. This CDR3 has 16 amino acids. The CDR3 loop reads CASRTRSGQGFNGYTF. In DNA form, the CDR3 reads TGTGCCAGTCGAACCAGATCGGGACAGGGCTTTAATGGCTACACCTTC.